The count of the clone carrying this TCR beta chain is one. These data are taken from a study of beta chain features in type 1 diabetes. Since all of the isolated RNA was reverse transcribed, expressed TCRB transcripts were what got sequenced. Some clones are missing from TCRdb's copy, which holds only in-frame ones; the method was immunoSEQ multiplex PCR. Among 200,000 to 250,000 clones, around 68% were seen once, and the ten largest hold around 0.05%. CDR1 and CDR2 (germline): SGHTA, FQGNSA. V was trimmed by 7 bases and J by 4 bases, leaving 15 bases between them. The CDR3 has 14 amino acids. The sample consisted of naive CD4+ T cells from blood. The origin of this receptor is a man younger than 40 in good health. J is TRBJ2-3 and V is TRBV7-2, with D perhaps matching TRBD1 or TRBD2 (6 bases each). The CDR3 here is CASILGGGADTQYF. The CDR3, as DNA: TGTGCCAGCATCCTAGGAGGGGGTGCAGATACGCAGTATTTT.